Listed below are T cell receptor beta chains from one sample, sequenced in a study of PD-1 blockade in classical Hodgkin lymphoma. Profiled with immunoSEQ multiplex PCR; TCRdb holds only in-frame clones, not every one. The table has roughly 70,000 clones, 60% to 80% seen once. The sequencing used peripheral blood mononuclear cells (PBMCs), collected before the second cycle of nivolumab. The receptors derive from a human donor with classical Hodgkin lymphoma. The CDR3 runs from the conserved cysteine through the conserved F or W. The order of the fields is J gene, D gene, clone size, V gene, CDR3 DNA, CDR3 protein. A D gene is named only where the DNA matches it firmly. Where a row states a size, it is once, few, many or the class of an expanded clone; other rows omit it.

>TRBJ1-1|.|.|TRBV14
TGTGCCAGCAGCCAAGCCCGAGGGGGAGTCACTGAAGCTTTCTTT
CASSQARGGVTEAFF
>TRBJ1-1|.|.|TRBV29-1
TGCAGCGTGGCCGAGGGCCGGGTTGACACTGAAGCTTTCTTT
CSVAEGRVDTEAFF
>TRBJ2-2|.|.|TRBV11-3
TGTGCCAGCAGCTCTGCCCAGCGGTATCCGATTACAGATATCACCGGGGAGCTGTTTTTT
CASSSAQRYPITDITGELFF
>TRBJ1-1|.|few|TRBV11-3
TGTGCCAGCAGCTTAGATCATGGCAGGTTTGAAGCTTTCTTT
CASSLDHGRFEAFF
>TRBJ1-1|.|.|TRBV19
TGTGCCAGTAGTATAGAGGGAAGAACTGAAGCTTTCTTT
CASSIEGRTEAFF
>TRBJ2-1|.|.|TRBV30
TGTGCCTGGAGTGGAAGGGGTATAGAGCAGTTCTTC
CAWSGRGIEQFF
>TRBJ2-4|TRBD1|.|TRBV15
TGTGCCACCAGCGGGGACCAAGGGGGCCCCAACATTCAGTACTTC
CATSGDQGGPNIQYF
>TRBJ2-7|.|.|TRBV7-6
TGTGCCAGCAGCCCAGCGGGCTACGAGCAGTACTTC
CASSPAGYEQYF
>TRBJ1-1|.|.|TRBV29-1
TGCAGCGTTGAAGGCTCAAACACTGAAGCTTTCTTT
CSVEGSNTEAFF
>TRBJ2-7|.|once|TRBV10-3
TGTGCCATCAGTGAGTCGTGGGGCGAGCAGTACTTC
CAISESWGEQYF
>TRBJ2-4|TRBD1|few|TRBV4-1
TGCGCCAGCAGGCTTAGGGGACAGGGAGACATTCAGTACTTC
CASRLRGQGDIQYF
>TRBJ2-7|.|.|TRBV29-1
TGCAGCGGGGGAGGACAGACCTACGAGCAGTACTTC
CSGGGQTYEQYF
>TRBJ1-1|TRBD1|.|TRBV6-6
TGTGCCAGCAGTTACACGACAGGGAATATGAACACTGAAGCTTTCTTT
CASSYTTGNMNTEAFF
>TRBJ1-4|TRBD1|.|TRBV4-1
TGCGCCAGCAGCCCGAGGACCGGGACAGCTACAACTAATGAAAAACTGTTTTTT
CASSPRTGTATTNEKLFF
>TRBJ1-6|.|once|TRBV7-8
TGTGCCAGCAGCTTTGAGACTGGGGGTAATTCACCCCTCCACTTT
CASSFETGGNSPLHF
>TRBJ1-1|.|.|TRBV7-9
TGTGCCAGCAGCCCCGGACAGCCGGGGACTGAAGCTTTCTTT
CASSPGQPGTEAFF
>TRBJ1-6|.|.|TRBV30
TGTGCCTGGAGTGTAGGGGGAAGTTCACCCCTCCACTTT
CAWSVGGSSPLHF
>TRBJ2-2|TRBD1|.|TRBV11-2
TGTGCCAGCAGCCCGGGACAGACTACCTCCGGGGAGCTGTTTTTT
CASSPGQTTSGELFF
>TRBJ2-7|.|.|TRBV7-8
TGTGCCAGCAGCTTAGCAGGGCAGGGAAGGTACGAGCAGTACTTC
CASSLAGQGRYEQYF
>TRBJ1-6|TRBD1|.|TRBV27
TGTGCCAGCAGGAGGGACAGTCCGAATTCACCCCTCCACTTT
CASRRDSPNSPLHF
>TRBJ2-7|TRBD1|.|TRBV5-6
TGTGCCAGCAGCCTGGGACAGTCCTCCTACGAGCAGTACTTC
CASSLGQSSYEQYF
>TRBJ1-5|TRBD1|few|TRBV19
TGTGCCAGTAGTGAGGGATCCGGAGACAGGGGTCTAGCGAGCAATCAGCCCCAGCATTTT
CASSEGSGDRGLASNQPQHF
>TRBJ2-5|.|.|TRBV20-1
TGCAGTGCTGAGAACCAAGAGACCCAGTACTTC
CSAENQETQYF
>TRBJ1-1|.|.|TRBV11-3
TGTGCCAGCAGCTTAGGACGCAGGGCCACTGAAGCTTTCTTT
CASSLGRRATEAFF
>TRBJ1-1|.|once|TRBV29-1
TGCAGCGTTGCCGACAGGAAGAACACTGAAGCTTTCTTT
CSVADRKNTEAFF
>TRBJ2-6|TRBD1|.|TRBV2
TGTGCCAGCGGTACAGGGGTAGGGTCGAGCTCTGGGGCCAACGTCCTGACTTTC
CASGTGVGSSSGANVLTF
>TRBJ1-5|.|.|TRBV2
TGTGCCAGCAGTGATATGTGGCGAACAGGGAATCAGCCCCAGCATTTT
CASSDMWRTGNQPQHF
>TRBJ1-5|.|.|TRBV10-2
TGCGCCAGCAGGGAAGGGAGGAGTCAGCCCCAGCATTTT
CASREGRSQPQHF
>TRBJ2-7|.|.|TRBV25-1
TGTGCCAGCAGTCGCCCTCTAGGGGAGCAGTACTTC
CASSRPLGEQYF